Listed here are 23 T cell receptor beta chains from one sample, sequenced in a study of CD8 T cells in Susac syndrome. When the RNA was reverse transcribed, random hexamers were used with an input of roughly 0.5 to 1 ug. Each CDR3 protein gets one entry after TCRdb re-called the immunoSEQ multiplex PCR reads with MiXCR. Among 150,000 to 200,000 distinct CDR3 sequences listed, about 94% were seen once. Sequencing was carried out using CD4+ T cells from PBMCs. These receptor sequences come from a human donor with multiple sclerosis.

The J gene is TRBJ1-5, the V gene TRBV5-6; 7 positions match TRBD1. V was pared by 2 bases and J by 4 bases, with 6 bases of the junction left unmatched. The CDR3 extends over 15 amino acids. Germline V CDR1 and CDR2: SGHDT, YYEEEE. CDR3 residues: CASSLDRQGNQPQHF. The CDR3 nucleotides are TGTGCCAGCAGCTTAGACAGACAGGGTAATCAGCCCCAGCATTTT.

This chain connects TRBV20-1 to TRBJ1-2; 10 bases agree with TRBD1. The CDR3 runs to 16 residues. Germline V CDR1 and CDR2: DFQATT, SNEGSKA (reference sequence). The J segment lost 7 bases and the V segment lost 0 bases, leaving 11 bases of the junction unmatched. CDR3 nucleotides: TGCAGTGCTAGAGATCCACTAGGGACAGGGGCGGGTGGCTACACCTTC. This translates into CSARDPLGTGAGGYTF.

This sequence joins TRBV27 and TRBJ2-3; D ambiguous. Looked up from germline, CDR1 is MNHEY and CDR2 is SMNVEV (reference sequence). This CDR3 region has 15 residues. The V end lost 6 bases, the J end lost 4 bases, and 17 bases lay between the germline ends. In DNA, the CDR3 is TGTGCCAGCAGCCGAGAACATAGTACCCCAGATACGCAGTATTTT. Translated: CASSREHSTPDTQYF.

J is TRBJ1-1 and V is TRBV12-3 or TRBV12-4; D gene unclear. There are 13 residues in the CDR3. The V end lost 6 bases, the J end lost 3 bases, and 11 bases lay between the germline ends. CDR3 bases: TGTGCCAGCAGCCCAGGCACCTACACTGAAGCTTTCTTT. Its protein product is CASSPGTYTEAFF.

This chain joins TRBV12-3 or TRBV12-4 and TRBJ1-2; D gene ambiguous. The V gene lost 5 bases and the J gene lost 4 bases, with 8 bases spanning the gap. The CDR3 runs 12 residues. In DNA form, the CDR3 reads TGTGCCAGCAGTCGCTCAGGCTATGGCTACACCTTC. It yields the protein CASSRSGYGYTF.

The chain employs TRBV20-1 and TRBJ2-1, with a possible D match to TRBD2 (6 bases). The length of the CDR3 is 15 residues. The V and J ends lost 5 bases and 2 bases respectively, with 16 bases between them. Germline V lookup: CDR1 DFQATT, CDR2 SNEGSKA (reference sequence). The CDR3 DNA is TGCAGTGCTGGGGACTTCTTAAGCCCCTACAATGAGCAGTTCTTC. Translated: CSAGDFLSPYNEQFF.

The sample holds one count of this clonotype. The chain is built from TRBV20-1 and TRBJ1-4, with D hard to call. Germline V gene sequence: CDR1 DFQATT, CDR2 SNEGSKA (reference sequence). The CDR3 covers 11 residues. Trimming cost V 4 bases and J 5 bases, with 5 bases left between them. CDR3 sequence reads: CSAIFNEKLFF. CDR3 DNA sequence: TGCAGTGCTATATTCAATGAAAAACTGTTTTTT.

The chain couples TRBV20-1 to TRBJ1-2, with unresolved D. The CDR3 length is 10 residues. Trimming removed 3 bases at V and 6 bases at J, with 5 bases between. Germline assignment: CDR1 DFQATT and CDR2 SNEGSKA (reference sequence). The CDR3 coding sequence is TGCAGTGCTAGGGGGAATGGCTACACCTTC. Translation: CSARGNGYTF.

CDR3 residues: CASSYWDRNTDTQYF. CDR3 DNA: TGTGCCAGCAGTTACTGGGACAGAAACACAGATACGCAGTATTTT. The chain carries TRBV6-6 and TRBJ2-3; the match to TRBD1 covers 7 bases. The CDR3 contains 15 residues. Germline values: CDR1 MNHNY, CDR2 SVGAGI (reference sequence). After removal of 1 base from V and 2 bases from J, the junction contained 3 bases not matched to a gene.

V and J are TRBV30 and TRBJ2-7; 9 bases match TRBD1. CDR1 is GTSNPN and CDR2 is SVGIG in the germline V gene (reference sequence). V was clipped by 5 bases and J by 1 base; unmatched bases: 0. The CDR3 contains 12 residues. This CDR3 reads CAWGQGSYEQYF. DNA for the CDR3: TGTGCCTGGGGACAGGGGTCCTACGAGCAGTACTTC. Supplemented by reference TRBV30 and TRBJ2-7, the full variable domain reads SQTIHQWPATLVQPVGSPLSLECTVEGTSNPNLYWYRQAAGRGLQLLFYSVGIGQISSEVPQNLSASRPQDRQFILSSKKLLLSDSGFYLCAWGQGSYEQYFGPGTRLTVT.

The chain joins TRBV20-1 to TRBJ1-1; no definite D call. The CDR3 is made up of 12 amino acids. Germline loops: CDR1 DFQATT, CDR2 SNEGSKA (reference sequence). The CDR3 DNA sequence: TGCAGCCCACATCGGAGGGACACTGAAGCTTTCTTT. The encoded protein is CSPHRRDTEAFF.

V is TRBV5-1 and J is TRBJ2-7; D gene uncertain. There are 14 residues in the CDR3. V was cut by 2 bases and J by 0 bases, with 9 bases left in between. Germline lookup yields CDR1 SGHRS and CDR2 YFSETQ. CDR3 loop: CASSFLEDSYEQYF. The CDR3 nucleotides are TGCGCCAGCAGCTTTCTTGAGGACTCCTACGAGCAGTACTTC.

J is TRBJ2-3 and V is TRBV20-1; 7 nucleotides line up with TRBD1. Germline CDR1 reads DFQATT; CDR2 reads SNEGSKA (reference sequence). The CDR3 covers 15 residues. V lost 5 bases, J lost 0 bases, and 8 bases stayed unmatched. In DNA, the CDR3 is TGCAGTGCTGGGGGACGGGACAGAAGCACAGATACGCAGTATTTT. Translated: CSAGGRDRSTDTQYF.

The chain carries TRBV6-5 and TRBJ1-1; TRBD1 matches 8 bases. CDR3 size: 14 residues. The germline gives CDR1 MNHEY, CDR2 SVGAGI. V trimming: 6 bases; J trimming: 5 bases; junction bases outside the gene matches: 8. CDR3 loop: CASRDQGARTEAFF. The CDR3 DNA is TGTGCCAGCAGGGATCAGGGGGCAAGGACTGAAGCTTTCTTT.

This clonotype showed up just once. The chain has TRBV30 and TRBJ2-7, with D possibly matching TRBD2 (5 bases). Between the trimmed V and J ends, which lost 4 bases and 5 bases, there was a span of 15 bases. The CDR3 totals 13 residues. Germline-derived CDR1 and CDR2 are GTSNPN and SVGIG (reference sequence). CDR3 nucleotide sequence: TGTGCCTGGAATCGGGGAAACATCCACGAGCAGTACTTC. This codes for CAWNRGNIHEQYF. Complete variable domain (other parts from reference TRBV30 and TRBJ2-7): SQTIHQWPATLVQPVGSPLSLECTVEGTSNPNLYWYRQAAGRGLQLLFYSVGIGQISSEVPQNLSASRPQDRQFILSSKKLLLSDSGFYLCAWNRGNIHEQYFGPGTRLTVT.

This clonotype was observed a single time. V is TRBV28 and J is TRBJ2-3, with D possibly TRBD2 on 5 matching bases. V gave up 8 bases and J gave up 2 bases, with 14 bases separating them. CDR3 length: 14 residues. Germline-derived CDR1 and CDR2 are MDHEN and SYDVKM. CDR3 region: CASQNSGYTDTQYF. DNA of the CDR3: TGTGCCAGCCAGAACTCGGGGTACACAGATACGCAGTATTTT.

The chain recombines TRBV20-1 with TRBJ1-6; tentatively, D is TRBD1 (5 bases). The V gene lost 0 bases and the J gene lost 9 bases, with 18 bases spanning the gap. The CDR3 length is 16 residues. Germline loops: CDR1 DFQATT, CDR2 SNEGSKA (reference sequence). The CDR3 sequence is CSARDPGQATSSPLHF. In nucleotides, the CDR3 is TGCAGTGCTAGAGATCCGGGGCAGGCGACGAGTTCACCCCTCCACTTT.

V is TRBV15 and J is TRBJ2-7; D possibly corresponds to TRBD1 (6 bases). CDR1 LNHNV and CDR2 YYDKDF come from the germline V gene (reference sequence). The CDR3 loop spans 13 amino acids. V was cut by 3 bases and J by 1 base, with 7 bases left in between. The CDR3 DNA sequence: TGTGCCACCAGCAGGGACAGATCCTACGAGCAGTACTTC. The encoded protein is CATSRDRSYEQYF.

This chain links TRBV5-1 with TRBJ2-7, with D unclear. CDR3 length equals 11 residues. CDR1 and CDR2 from the germline V gene are SGHRS and YFSETQ. Trimming cost V 5 bases and J 3 bases, with 6 bases left between them. The CDR3 reads CASRQNYEQYF. CDR3 DNA sequence: TGCGCCAGCAGGCAAAACTACGAGCAGTACTTC.

This sequence joins TRBV19 and TRBJ1-1; D is unresolved. V lost 5 bases, J lost 2 bases, and 9 bases lay in between. Looked up from germline, CDR1 is LNHDA and CDR2 is SQIVND (reference sequence). This CDR3 spans 13 amino acids. The CDR3 protein is CASSRSRNTEAFF. In DNA form, the CDR3 reads TGTGCCAGTAGTCGCTCCAGAAACACTGAAGCTTTCTTT.

The chain joins TRBV6-5 to TRBJ1-1; TRBD1 aligns across 10 bases. CDR3 size: 12 residues. J was trimmed by 7 bases and V by 5 bases; bases with no gene match: 1. Looked up from germline, CDR1 is MNHEY and CDR2 is SVGAGI. The CDR3 is CASSRTGGEAFF. The CDR3 DNA sequence: TGTGCCAGCAGTCGGACAGGGGGTGAAGCTTTCTTT.

The V and J genes are TRBV5-1 and TRBJ2-7; unclear D gene. In germline, CDR1 is SGHRS, CDR2 YFSETQ. The CDR3 sequence is 14 residues long. With 2 bases removed from V and 1 base from J, the gap between germline ends came to 10 bases. CDR3 protein: CASSLIRASYEQYF. The CDR3 DNA reads as TGCGCCAGCAGCTTAATTCGGGCGTCCTACGAGCAGTACTTC. The full variable domain, with the rest looked up from reference TRBV5-1 and TRBJ2-7, is KAGVTQTPRYLIKTRGQQVTLSCSPISGHRSVSWYQQTPGQGLQFLFEYFSETQRNKGNFPGRFSGRQFSNSRSEMNVSTLELGDSALYLCASSLIRASYEQYFGPGTRLTVT.

This chain joins TRBV3-1 and TRBJ2-7; no firm D call. The CDR3 has 12 amino acids. Germline CDR1 is LGHDT and CDR2 is YNNKEL (reference sequence). The V end was cut by 0 bases, the J end by 7 bases, with 7 bases between. CDR3 sequence reads: CASSQDLREQYF. CDR3 DNA sequence: TGTGCCAGCAGCCAAGATCTGCGGGAGCAGTACTTC.